Listed here are 20 T cell receptor beta chains from one sample, sequenced in a study of T cell changes during pregnancy in multiple sclerosis. This table comes from immunoSEQ multiplex PCR, and its TCRdb copy is limited to in-frame clones, with some not included. Among 55,000 to 85,000 clones listed, around 94% were seen once. Sequenced material: peripheral blood, taken in the third trimester of pregnancy. Every receptor here comes from a female donor with multiple sclerosis, enrolled in a pregnancy study.

This clone was counted a few times. The gene calls are TRBV29-1 and TRBJ1-1, with 7 bases matching TRBD1. The CDR3 is 11 residues long. The trim removed 7 bases at V and 2 bases at J, leaving 1 base unmatched. Germline CDR1 is SQVTM and CDR2 is ANQGSEA. The CDR3 reads CSGDSNTEAFF. The DNA for the CDR3 is TGCAGCGGGGACAGTAACACTGAAGCTTTCTTT.

The V gene is TRBV2, the J gene TRBJ2-2; D is possibly TRBD1 (6 bases). Trimming cost V 5 bases and J 5 bases, with 12 bases left between them. The length of the CDR3 is 14 residues. Germline V lookup: CDR1 SNHLY, CDR2 FYNNEI. The CDR3 DNA sequence: TGTGCCAGCAGTTCGAGGACAGTAACCGGGGAGCTGTTTTTT. This gives the protein CASSSRTVTGELFF.

V gene TRBV6-5 combines with J gene TRBJ2-1; no definite D call. In germline, CDR1 is MNHEY, CDR2 SVGAGI. The V end was cut by 7 bases, the J end by 8 bases, with 9 bases between. The CDR3 is 11 residues long. The CDR3 DNA sequence: TGTGCCAGCATGCAGTACGATGAGCAGTTCTTC. It is translated as CASMQYDEQFF.

This clone appeared a single time. The chain carries TRBV11-2 and TRBJ1-6, with 9 bases identical to TRBD1. Germline CDR1 reads SGHAT; CDR2 reads FQNNGV. This CDR3 contains 19 residues. The junction had 21 bases not matched to a gene; V was cut back by 6 bases and J by 9 bases. CDR3 sequence: CASRSRATGDRADFSPLHF. In DNA, the CDR3 is TGTGCCAGCAGGTCCAGGGCTACCGGGGACAGGGCCGATTTTTCACCCCTCCACTTT.

The chain combines TRBV5-5 with TRBJ2-7; D not resolved. CDR3 size: 16 residues. Germline CDR1 reads SGHKS; CDR2 reads YYEKEE (reference sequence). Trimming pared 7 bases from V and 3 bases from J, leaving 23 bases between. The CDR3 nucleotides are TGTGCCAGCTCTACCTCTGTGAGTTCCGAGCTCTACGAGCAGTACTTC. Translation: CASSTSVSSELYEQYF. Full variable domain (remainder filled in from reference TRBV5-5 and TRBJ2-7): DAGVTQSPTHLIKTRGQQVTLRCSPISGHKSVSWYQQVLGQGPQFIFQYYEKEERGRGNFPDRFSARQFPNYSSELNVNALLLGDSALYLCASSTSVSSELYEQYFGPGTRLTVT.

This chain connects TRBV11-2 to TRBJ2-7; 9 positions match TRBD1. The CDR3 runs to 15 residues. J lost 0 bases, V lost 4 bases, and 4 bases had no gene match. CDR1 is SGHAT and CDR2 is FQNNGV in the germline V gene. CDR3: CASSSGTGSSYEQYF. CDR3 bases: TGTGCCAGCAGCTCCGGGACAGGGAGCTCCTACGAGCAGTACTTC.

The chain has TRBV10-2 and TRBJ2-7, with 8 bases matching TRBD2. The CDR3 spans 15 residues. V dropped 6 bases and J dropped 3; count of bases not matched to a gene: 10. Germline V gene lookup returns CDR1 WSHSY and CDR2 SAAADI. CDR3 nucleotide sequence: TGCGCCAGCAGACAACTCGGGGGGGCCCGCTACGAGCAGTACTTC. It is translated as CASRQLGGARYEQYF.

Regarding this clone: Other nucleotide sequences from this sample produce the same CDR3. The V call is TRBV9, the J call TRBJ2-2, with D unresolved. The CDR3 spans 12 residues. The germline gives CDR1 SGDLS, CDR2 YYNGEE. V was clipped by 0 bases and J by 5 bases, with 2 bases between them. CDR3: CASSVATGELFF. In DNA form, the CDR3 reads TGTGCCAGCAGCGTAGCAACCGGGGAGCTGTTTTTT.

This clone was observed once. This rearrangement joins TRBV7-8 to TRBJ2-7, with a possible D match to TRBD1 (6 bases). The CDR3 totals 13 residues. Per germline, CDR1 SGHVS and CDR2 FQNEAQ. The V end lost 0 bases, the J end lost 5 bases, and 8 bases lay between the germline ends. CDR3 amino acids: CASSLAHRDEQYF. The DNA for the CDR3 is TGTGCCAGCAGCTTAGCGCACAGGGACGAGCAGTACTTC.

This clone was detected only once. V and J are TRBV7-9 and TRBJ1-1; D gene ambiguous. The CDR3 is made up of 15 amino acids. V lost 1 base and J 10 bases, leaving 19 bases between the germline ends. CDR1 is SEHNR and CDR2 is FQNEAQ in the germline V gene (reference sequence). This CDR3 reads CASSLVGGGVPAAFF. Here the CDR3 DNA reads TGTGCCAGCAGCTTAGTCGGCGGCGGTGTCCCCGCAGCTTTCTTT.

The chain has TRBV13 and TRBJ1-1; no definite D call. The V end was cut by 1 base, the J end by 7 bases, with 7 bases between. This CDR3 is 12 amino acids long. Germline CDR1 PRHDT, CDR2 FYEKMQ (reference sequence). In nucleotides, the CDR3 is TGTGCCAGCAGCTTAGAGAGATTTGAAGCTTTCTTT. Amino acids: CASSLERFEAFF.

This chain links TRBV13 with TRBJ1-2; 7 nucleotides line up with TRBD1. Germline-derived CDR1 and CDR2 are PRHDT and FYEKMQ (reference sequence). This CDR3 has 14 amino acids. Trimming took 6 bases from V and 0 from J; bases not matched to a gene: 4. CDR3 in amino acids: CASSAGGANYGYTF. The CDR3 DNA follows: TGTGCCAGCAGTGCAGGGGGAGCTAACTATGGCTACACCTTC.

The genes are TRBV6-1 and TRBJ1-2; D not resolved. CDR1 is MNHNS, CDR2 SASEGT, per germline. The CDR3 covers 14 residues. Deletions cut 4 bases from V and 2 bases from J, with 11 bases between. CDR3 in amino acids: CASSVVGRNYGYTF. The CDR3 nucleotides are TGTGCCAGCAGTGTGGTCGGCAGGAACTATGGCTACACCTTC.

Turning to this clone: The germline gene is not matched at one end of the junction; a read error may be the cause. The V and J genes are TRBV9 and TRBJ2-5; 8 nucleotides match TRBD2. This CDR3 contains 17 residues. From germline, CDR1 is SGDLS and CDR2 YYNGEE. The CDR3 loop is CASSLGTGGGNQETQYF. CDR3 coding DNA: TGTGCCAGCAGCCTCGGGACCGGCGGGGGGAACCAGGAGACCCAGTACTTC.

The J gene is TRBJ2-2, the V gene TRBV27; D may be TRBD2 (6 bases). Per germline, CDR1 MNHEY and CDR2 SMNVEV (reference sequence). The CDR3 is 16 amino acids. The V end lost 4 bases, the J end lost 4 bases, and 16 bases lay between the germline ends. CDR3 residues: CASSSLRGVGTGELFF. The CDR3 nucleotides are TGTGCCAGCAGTTCCCTGCGGGGAGTGGGCACCGGGGAGCTGTTTTTT.

The chain is built from TRBV5-6 and TRBJ2-5; D call uncertain. The DNA end is more similar to TRBJ2-7, so the J call may be wrong. Germline values: CDR1 SGHDT, CDR2 YYEEEE. The CDR3 is 16 residues long. CDR3 loop: CASSPPNGSSSYEQYF. DNA of the CDR3: TGTGCCAGCAGCCCGCCCAACGGTTCAAGCTCCTACGAGCAGTACTTC.

The chain is built from TRBV9 and TRBJ1-2, with D maybe TRBD1 (5 bases). V lost 3 bases and J 8 bases, leaving 11 bases between the germline ends. The germline CDR1 and CDR2 sequences are SGDLS and YYNGEE. The CDR3 covers 12 residues. This chain's CDR3 is CASSAAGFGYTF. Written as DNA, the CDR3 is TGTGCCAGCAGCGCCGCAGGGTTCGGCTACACCTTC. Complete variable domain (other parts from reference TRBV9 and TRBJ1-2): DSGVTQTPKHLITATGQRVTLRCSPRSGDLSVYWYQQSLDQGLQFLIQYYNGEERAKGNILERFSAQQFPDLHSELNLSSLELGDSALYFCASSAAGFGYTFGSGTRLTVV.

The genes are TRBV2 and TRBJ2-3; TRBD2 matches at 8 bases. V shed 9 bases, J shed 1 base, and the junction held 6 bases outside the gene matches. The CDR3 extends over 14 amino acids. Looked up from germline, CDR1 is SNHLY and CDR2 is FYNNEI. The CDR3 loop reads CARLGLAGTDTQYF. CDR3 sequence (DNA): TGTGCCAGACTCGGACTAGCCGGCACAGATACGCAGTATTTT.

V gene TRBV19 combines with J gene TRBJ1-4, with 10 bases aligning to TRBD1. This CDR3 comprises 18 residues. Germline CDR1 and CDR2: LNHDA and SQIVND (reference sequence). The trim removed 2 bases at V and 8 bases at J, leaving 14 bases unmatched. The CDR3 region has the DNA TGTGCCAGTAGTATATTGGGACAGGGGCTTTTGACGTCCGAAAAACTGTTTTTT. This gives the protein CASSILGQGLLTSEKLFF.

This clone was counted once. The chain links TRBV7-7 to TRBJ2-7; weak D call: TRBD1 (8 bases). There are 15 residues in the CDR3. CDR1 is SSHAT and CDR2 is FNYEAQ in the germline V gene (reference sequence). Trimming cost V 5 bases and J 3 bases, with 17 bases left between them. The CDR3 spells CASSPAGTGYYEQYF. In DNA form, the CDR3 reads TGTGCCAGCAGCCCAGCGGGGACAGGATACTACGAGCAGTACTTC.